The 27 T cell receptor beta chains reported below all come from one sample, sequenced in a study of OX40 agonist ivuxolimab in advanced cancers. This table comes from immunoSEQ multiplex PCR, and its TCRdb copy is limited to in-frame clones, with some not included. This table holds tens of thousands of clones, about 90% found once. Here the sequenced sample was CD4+ or CD8+ T cells sorted from blood, taken in a trial of the OX40 agonist ivuxolimab. The receptors originated from an adult with an advanced solid tumor such as melanoma, head and neck, liver or kidney cancer.

J is TRBJ1-5 and V is TRBV27; possibly TRBD1 for D (5 bases). V lost 6 bases to trimming and J lost 12 bases, with 9 bases between them. Looked up from germline, CDR1 is MNHEY and CDR2 is SMNVEV (reference sequence). This CDR3 is 10 amino acids long. CDR3 residues: CASRGGGQHF. The CDR3 nucleotides are TGTGCCAGCAGGGGTGGGGGCCAGCATTTT.

The rearrangement uses TRBV6-1 and TRBJ2-1; a weak D match, TRBD1 (7 bases). CDR3 length: 15 residues. The germline CDR1 and CDR2 sequences are MNHNS and SASEGT. Trimming took off 9 bases at V and 7 bases at J, with 22 bases between the two ends. CDR3 nucleotide sequence: TGTGCCAGTGGCGTGAAACAGGGGAGGTTTAATGAGCAGTTCTTC. This translates into CASGVKQGRFNEQFF.

The V and J genes are TRBV5-4 and TRBJ2-1; 10 bases align to TRBD1. Germline V CDR1 and CDR2: SGHNT, YYREEE (reference sequence). This CDR3 is 16 amino acids long. V lost 4 bases, J lost 7 bases, and 11 bases stayed unmatched. The chain's CDR3 is CASSPPRQGARNEQFF. CDR3 nucleotides: TGTGCCAGCAGCCCCCCTCGACAGGGGGCTCGGAATGAGCAGTTCTTC.

The chain recombines TRBV6-6 with TRBJ2-1, with a weak D call TRBD1 (6 bases). Germline assignment: CDR1 MNHNY and CDR2 SVGAGI (reference sequence). The ends were cut back, 6 bases at V and 0 bases at J, with 12 bases in the middle. There are 15 residues in the CDR3. The CDR3 reads CASRGAESSYNEQFF. The CDR3 DNA follows: TGTGCCAGCAGGGGGGCGGAGAGCTCCTACAATGAGCAGTTCTTC.

This chain connects TRBV18 to TRBJ1-2, with D unresolved. This CDR3 has 14 residues. Germline V gene data show CDR1 as KGHSH and CDR2 as LQKENI. Deletions cut 3 bases from V and 3 bases from J, with 11 bases between. DNA of the CDR3: TGTGCCAGCTCACCCGACAACGGGTACTATGGCTACACCTTC. Translation: CASSPDNGYYGYTF.

This chain uses TRBV6-4 with TRBJ1-1; no definite D call. V was pared by 6 bases and J by 0 bases, with 8 bases between. This CDR3 has 13 amino acids. Germline loops: CDR1 MRHNA, CDR2 SNTAGT. The CDR3 bases are TGTGCCAGCAGAGGTCAGCTGAACACTGAAGCTTTCTTT. This encodes CASRGQLNTEAFF.

The chain has TRBV19 and TRBJ2-1; 9 positions match TRBD1. V gave up 4 bases and J gave up 1 base; unmatched junction bases: 5. Germline CDR1 is LNHDA and CDR2 is SQIVND (reference sequence). CDR3 length: 16 amino acids. CDR3 sequence (DNA): TGTGCCAGTAGTACCAACAGGGGGCCTTCCTACAATGAGCAGTTCTTC. It specifies CASSTNRGPSYNEQFF.

This clone appeared a few times. The rearrangement uses TRBV19 and TRBJ1-1; D may be TRBD1 (6 bases). Trimming removed 2 bases at V and 9 bases at J, with 10 bases between. CDR3 length: 12 amino acids. The germline V gene has CDR1 LNHDA and CDR2 SQIVND (reference sequence). In DNA, the CDR3 is TGTGCCAGTAGTATACGGACAGAGAAAGCTTTCTTT. Translated, it gives CASSIRTEKAFF.

The rearrangement uses TRBV5-4 and TRBJ2-4; tentative D call: TRBD2 (6 bases). V was cut by 1 base and J by 0 bases, with 8 bases left in between. Germline CDR1 and CDR2: SGHNT and YYREEE (reference sequence). This CDR3 contains 15 residues. The CDR3 spells CASSLTGLAKNIQYF. The CDR3, as DNA: TGTGCCAGCAGCTTGACGGGACTAGCCAAAAACATTCAGTACTTC. Looking up the rest from reference TRBV5-4 and TRBJ2-4 gives the full variable domain: ETGVTQSPTHLIKTRGQQVTLRCSSQSGHNTVSWYQQALGQGPQFIFQYYREEENGRGNFPPRFSGLQFPNYSSELNVNALELDDSALYLCASSLTGLAKNIQYFGAGTRLSVL.

This rearrangement joins TRBV2 to TRBJ2-5; D may be TRBD2 (5 bases). Per germline, CDR1 SNHLY and CDR2 FYNNEI. Trimming stripped 1 base from V and 4 bases from J, with 13 bases between. The CDR3 loop spans 15 amino acids. CDR3 sequence reads: CASSEVGVASETQYF. In DNA form, the CDR3 reads TGTGCCAGCAGTGAAGTGGGAGTAGCTTCAGAGACCCAGTACTTC.

This clone came up once. V is TRBV7-3 and J is TRBJ2-7; no clear D. The germline gives CDR1 SGHTA, CDR2 FQGTGA. The ends were cut back, 1 base at V and 0 bases at J, with 4 bases in the middle. The CDR3 contains 13 residues. Here the CDR3 reads CASSLSGSYEQYF. For the CDR3, the DNA is TGTGCCAGCAGCTTAAGTGGCTCCTACGAGCAGTACTTC.

This clone was picked up a small number of times. The chain combines TRBV5-5 with TRBJ1-2, with no clear D. CDR3 length: 12 residues. Germline CDR1 is SGHKS and CDR2 is YYEKEE (reference sequence). Trimming left V 1 base short and J 6 bases short, with 7 bases between. CDR3 DNA sequence: TGTGCCAGCAGCTTGTATGGGGATGGCTACACCTTC. Protein sequence: CASSLYGDGYTF.

This sequence joins TRBV6-5 and TRBJ1-5, with D hard to call. The CDR3 loop spans 14 amino acids. V lost 8 bases and J 9 bases, leaving 20 bases between the germline ends. CDR1 and CDR2 (germline): MNHEY, SVGAGI. The CDR3 sequence: CASSIGLNWGPQHF. Written as DNA, the CDR3 is TGTGCCAGCTCGATTGGCCTGAACTGGGGGCCCCAGCATTTT.

The chain employs TRBV7-2 and TRBJ1-1; unclear D gene. The V end lost 2 bases, the J end lost 8 bases, and 9 bases lay between the germline ends. CDR3 length equals 12 residues. Germline V CDR1 and CDR2: SGHTA, FQGNSA. CDR3 DNA: TGTGCCAGCAGCTTATTTCTGGGGGAAGCTTTCTTT. This gives the protein CASSLFLGEAFF.

The chain carries TRBV13 and TRBJ1-3, with TRBD1 matching 8 bases. This CDR3 contains 18 residues. Trimming took 5 bases from V and 3 from J; bases not matched to a gene: 15. Germline values: CDR1 PRHDT, CDR2 FYEKMQ (reference sequence). The CDR3: CASSPPGQAGQVGNTIYF. The CDR3 bases are TGTGCCAGCAGCCCACCGGGACAGGCGGGACAAGTTGGAAACACCATATATTTT. Full variable domain (missing parts from reference TRBV13 and TRBJ1-3): AAGVIQSPRHLIKEKRETATLKCYPIPRHDTVYWYQQGPGQDPQFLISFYEKMQSDKGSIPDRFSAQQFSDYHSELNMSSLELGDSALYFCASSPPGQAGQVGNTIYFGEGSWLTVV.

The V and J genes are TRBV6-1 and TRBJ1-2; D is ambiguous. V shed 3 bases and J shed 4 bases, with 18 bases lying between them. There are 16 residues in the CDR3. CDR1 and CDR2 (germline): MNHNS, SASEGT. CDR3 coding DNA: TGTGCCAGCAGTGATCAAAGGGAGGCTTTGGGCTATGGCTACACCTTC. Its protein is CASSDQREALGYGYTF.

V gene TRBV11-2 combines with J gene TRBJ1-1; no clear D gene. Trimming pared 4 bases from V and 4 bases from J, leaving 10 bases between. CDR3 length: 13 residues. From germline, CDR1 is SGHAT and CDR2 FQNNGV. The CDR3 DNA reads TGTGCCAGCAGCTCGATGCGGGGCACTGAAGCTTTCTTT. Encoded protein: CASSSMRGTEAFF.

This chain joins TRBV5-1 and TRBJ1-6; D unresolved. Germline lookup yields CDR1 SGHRS and CDR2 YFSETQ. This CDR3 spans 14 amino acids. Trimming took 0 bases from V and 7 from J, leaving 8 bases between them. DNA for the CDR3: TGCGCCAGCAGCTTGGCGGAATTAAATTCACCCCTCCACTTT. Amino acids: CASSLAELNSPLHF. The variable domain in full, completed from reference TRBV5-1 and TRBJ1-6, reads KAGVTQTPRYLIKTRGQQVTLSCSPISGHRSVSWYQQTPGQGLQFLFEYFSETQRNKGNFPGRFSGRQFSNSRSEMNVSTLELGDSALYLCASSLAELNSPLHFGNGTRLTVT.

The chain is built from TRBV5-4 and TRBJ2-1; D remains ambiguous. V gave up 7 bases and J gave up 8 bases, with 19 bases separating them. The CDR3 consists of 14 residues. Per the germline V gene, CDR1 is SGHNT and CDR2 is YYREEE (reference sequence). The CDR3: CASSTPKASYEQFF. The CDR3 region has the DNA TGTGCCAGCTCCACTCCGAAGGCGTCTTATGAGCAGTTCTTC.

V and J are TRBV19 and TRBJ1-2; TRBD1 aligns across 7 bases. Germline V gene lookup returns CDR1 LNHDA and CDR2 SQIVND (reference sequence). V was pared by 4 bases and J by 2 bases, with 4 bases of the junction left unmatched. This CDR3 comprises 14 residues. The DNA of the CDR3 is TGTGCCAGTAGTACACAGACAGGGAACTATGGCTACACCTTC. It codes for CASSTQTGNYGYTF.

V gene TRBV5-1 combines with J gene TRBJ1-3; D is undetermined. Germline values: CDR1 SGHRS, CDR2 YFSETQ. V was cut by 0 bases and J by 3 bases, with 13 bases left in between. The CDR3 runs to 16 residues. The CDR3 DNA follows: TGCGCCAGCAGCTTGGCCCCGGCTCGGTTTGGAAACACCATATATTTT. Its translation is CASSLAPARFGNTIYF.

This rearrangement joins TRBV5-5 to TRBJ2-7; D is uncertain. Germline V lookup: CDR1 SGHKS, CDR2 YYEKEE (reference sequence). There are 13 residues in the CDR3. V shed 1 base and J shed 1 base, with 6 bases lying between them. CDR3 DNA: TGTGCCAGCAGCTTGAAGAGTTCCTACGAGCAGTACTTC. Amino acids: CASSLKSSYEQYF.

This chain joins TRBV28 and TRBJ2-7; D is undetermined. Germline V gene lookup returns CDR1 MDHEN and CDR2 SYDVKM. The ends were cut back, 5 bases at V and 2 bases at J, with 16 bases in the middle. The CDR3 runs 15 residues. The CDR3 region is CASSGAPTVTYEQYF. The CDR3 DNA follows: TGTGCCAGCAGTGGAGCCCCGACCGTGACCTACGAGCAGTACTTC.

In DNA, the CDR3 is TGTGCCAGCAGTGAGCTACTAGCGGGGTTCGCAGATACGCAGTATTTT. Translation: CASSELLAGFADTQYF. This sequence joins TRBV6-1 and TRBJ2-3; 10 bases agree with TRBD2. Per germline, CDR1 MNHNS and CDR2 SASEGT. CDR3 size: 16 residues. V was pared by 3 bases and J by 4 bases, with 7 bases of the junction left unmatched.

This chain connects TRBV7-5 to TRBJ2-2. TRBV7-5 is tagged as a pseudogene. The length of the CDR3 is 15 residues. The CDR3 region is CVRSLRGPNTGELFF. In DNA, the CDR3 is TGTGTCAGAAGCCTCCGGGGGCCCAACACCGGGGAGCTGTTTTTT.

V and J are TRBV7-7 and TRBJ2-5; perhaps TRBD1 as D (5 bases). This CDR3 region has 15 residues. Germline lookup yields CDR1 SSHAT and CDR2 FNYEAQ (reference sequence). The germline V and J ends were trimmed by 5 bases and 1 base, with 14 bases remaining between them. The CDR3 spells CASSPHQGTQETQYF. The CDR3 DNA is TGTGCCAGCAGCCCACACCAGGGAACCCAAGAGACCCAGTACTTC.

The DNA of the CDR3 is TGTGCCAGCAGCTTAGGACAGGAAGTGTATGGCTACACCTTC. It is translated as CASSLGQEVYGYTF. This sequence joins TRBV7-9 and TRBJ1-2; TRBD1 is a possible D gene (6 bases). Germline CDR1 and CDR2: SEHNR and FQNEAQ (reference sequence). Trimming took 1 base from V and 5 from J, leaving 11 bases between them. CDR3 length: 14 residues.